The rows below give T cell receptor beta chains drawn from one sample of a study of shared clonotypes between healthy human individuals. Libraries were prepared by immunoSEQ multiplex PCR; TCRdb keeps only in-frame clonotypes and omits some of them. This table has about 680,000 clones, around 74% appearing once. The sequenced sample consisted of memory CD4+ T cells sorted from blood. These receptors were collected from a woman aged 25 to 45 in good health. Both conserved end residues are part of each CDR3. The D gene is left open where the match is weak. Clone size, where shown, is once, few, many, or a class for clones that have expanded.

v_gene	d_gene	j_gene	abundance	CDR3nt	CDR3aa
TRBV27	.	TRBJ1-1	.	TGTGCCAGCAGTTTATATGGCCAATCTGAAGCTTTCTTT	CASSLYGQSEAFF
TRBV6-6	.	TRBJ1-3	few	TGTGCCAGCAGAAAGGGGATGTCTGGAAACACCATATATTTT	CASRKGMSGNTIYF
TRBV6-1	TRBD1	TRBJ1-5	few	TGTGCCAGCAGTGAGGAGGGGGCGGGGGGTCAGCCCCAGCATTTT	CASSEEGAGGQPQHF
TRBV6-1	.	TRBJ1-1	.	TGTGCCAGCAGTCCACGGACAGTCTTGAACACTGAAGCTTTCTTT	CASSPRTVLNTEAFF
TRBV6-1	.	TRBJ1-4	.	TGTGCCAGCAGTGATTCGGCAGTCGCGCAGGAAAAACTGTTTTTT	CASSDSAVAQEKLFF
TRBV4-1	.	TRBJ1-4	.	TGCGCCAGCAGCCAAGCGCGGGATACCAATAATGAAAAACTGTTTTTT	CASSQARDTNNEKLFF
TRBV9	TRBD2	TRBJ2-1	.	TGTGCCAGCAGCGCCGAACTAGCGGCATACAATGAGCAGTTCTTC	CASSAELAAYNEQFF
TRBV27	.	TRBJ1-1	.	TGTGCCAGCAGCCTCCAGTCGGCTCGGGGTGAAGCTTTCTTT	CASSLQSARGEAFF
TRBV7-9	.	TRBJ2-7	.	TGTGCCAGCAGCTTAGGGCCAGGCTCCTACGAGCAGTACTTC	CASSLGPGSYEQYF
TRBV7-9	.	TRBJ1-4	.	TGTGCCAGCAGCTTAGCCCAAGAAGGAAAACTGTTTTTT	CASSLAQEGKLFF
TRBV5-1	TRBD1	TRBJ1-2	.	TGCGCCAGCAGCTGGAGGACAGGATCGGATGGCTACACCTTC	CASSWRTGSDGYTF
TRBV11-2	.	TRBJ1-5	.	TGTGCCAGCAGCCTCACAGACAACAATCAGCCCCAGCATTTT	CASSLTDNNQPQHF
TRBV7-2	.	TRBJ2-1	.	TGTGCCAGCAGCCGGGGAGCGGGTGAGCAGTTCTTC	CASSRGAGEQFF
TRBV7-2	TRBD1	TRBJ2-7	.	TGTGCCAGCAGCCTTACCCTGGGACAGGGATACGAGCAGTACTTC	CASSLTLGQGYEQYF
TRBV28	.	TRBJ1-4	.	TGTGCCAGCCAAGCGGGACACCTAAGCGGTGAAAAACTGTTTTTT	CASQAGHLSGEKLFF
TRBV28	TRBD2	TRBJ2-3	few	TGTGCCAGCGGGACTAGCGGGAGTCTTGATACGCAGTATTTT	CASGTSGSLDTQYF
TRBV5-1	TRBD1	TRBJ1-2	.	TGCGCCAGCAGCTTGGGCCACGGGACAGGGCTGGATCGCTACACCTTC	CASSLGHGTGLDRYTF
TRBV27	.	TRBJ1-1	.	TGTGCCAGCAGTCGGGGGACTGAAGCTTTCTTT	CASSRGTEAFF
TRBV30	TRBD2	TRBJ2-1	.	TGTGCCTGGACCCGAGCGGGGGGAGGTGAGCAGTTCTTC	CAWTRAGGGEQFF
TRBV5-1	.	TRBJ2-7	.	TGCGCCAGCAGCGTCGACTCCTACGAGCAGTACTTC	CASSVDSYEQYF
TRBV5-1	TRBD1	TRBJ1-2	.	TGCGCCAGCAGCGGAGGTCCGGGACAGGCAAACTATGGCTACACCTTC	CASSGGPGQANYGYTF
TRBV7-2	TRBD1	TRBJ2-5	.	TGTGCCAGCAGCCGACAGACAGGGGGATTGCAGACCCAGTACTTC	CASSRQTGGLQTQYF
TRBV28	.	TRBJ1-2	.	TGTGCCAGCAAGTATCGAGGTGTCTATGGCTACACCTTC	CASKYRGVYGYTF
TRBV7-8	.	TRBJ2-2	.	TGTGCCAGCCGCTCAAGGGGGGACCGGGCGGGGGAGCTGTTTTTT	CASRSRGDRAGELFF
TRBV6-6	TRBD1	TRBJ2-1	.	TGTGCCAGCAAACAGGGGGTAGCGTACAATGAGCAGTTCTTC	CASKQGVAYNEQFF
TRBV14	.	TRBJ2-3	.	TGTGCCAGCAGCCAATTTCAGGGGAGTAGAGATACGCAGTATTTT	CASSQFQGSRDTQYF
TRBV19	TRBD2	TRBJ2-1	few	TGTGCCAGTAGTCTAACCCCGGCTAGCGGGAGGTCCAATGAGCAGTTCTTC	CASSLTPASGRSNEQFF
TRBV5-1	TRBD1	TRBJ2-7	few	TGCGCCAGCAGCTTGGTGGGACAGGGGAAAGAGCAGTACTTC	CASSLVGQGKEQYF
TRBV10-2	.	TRBJ2-1	.	TGCGCCAGCAGTAGGGAGTTAGGAGACAATGAGCAGTTCTTC	CASSRELGDNEQFF
TRBV5-1	.	TRBJ1-2	.	TGCGCCAGCAGCGTACCGGGACAAGCCTATGGCTACACCTTC	CASSVPGQAYGYTF
TRBV5-1	TRBD2	TRBJ2-4	.	TGCGCCAGCAGCTCCGGGACTAGCGGAAACATTCAGTACTTC	CASSSGTSGNIQYF
TRBV6-1	.	TRBJ1-4	few	TGTGCCAGCAGTGAAGCGTACAGGGACTATTCGGGTGCTAATGAAAAACTGTTTTTT	CASSEAYRDYSGANEKLFF
TRBV5-6	.	TRBJ2-7	once	TGTGCCAGCAGCTTCAGTAACTCCTACGAGCAGTACTTC	CASSFSNSYEQYF
TRBV7-2	.	TRBJ1-4	.	TGTGCCAGCAGCAAGATAGGGGGGACTAATGAAAAACTGTTTTTT	CASSKIGGTNEKLFF
TRBV30	TRBD2	TRBJ2-1	.	TGTGCCTGGAGTGCCCAAAGCGGGAGGGCCGGAGGGTTGGATGAGCAGTTCTTC	CAWSAQSGRAGGLDEQFF
TRBV6-1	.	TRBJ1-5	.	TGTGCCAGCAGGTCGGGCAGGGGCGCGGGGCAGCCCCAGCATTTT	CASRSGRGAGQPQHF